Listed here are 25 T cell receptor beta chains from one sample, sequenced in a study of cytomegalovirus exposure and HLA in healthy donors (TCRdb year 2017). Libraries came from the immunoSEQ multiplex PCR assay. For the multiplex PCR, a mixture combining 60 forward primers for TCR Vbeta segments and 13 reverse primers for TCR Jbeta segments was used. Drawn from immuneACCESS, this table holds only the in-frame rearrangements with V and J called that TCRdb kept. Clones are partly lost; checked studies trace under half to an unresolved V gene and leave the rest unexplained. A total of 100,000 or so clones appear in this sample, 75% to 85% of them only once. The top ten clonotypes cover 3% to 4% of the sample. Sequenced sample: PBMCs. All receptors come from a woman aged 50 to 65 in good health and CMV-seropositive.

The rearrangement links TRBV5-1 to TRBJ1-2, with a tentative D call TRBD1 (6 bases). CDR1 and CDR2 from the germline V gene are SGHRS and YFSETQ. The V end lost 4 bases, the J end lost 4 bases, and 11 bases lay between the germline ends. This CDR3 comprises 13 residues. CDR3 nucleotide sequence: TGCGCCAGCAGCCCGGACAGATTCTATGGCTACACCTTC. Its translation: CASSPDRFYGYTF.

The rearrangement links TRBV5-1 to TRBJ1-1, with 10 bases lining up with TRBD1. CDR1 SGHRS and CDR2 YFSETQ come from the germline V gene. The CDR3 runs to 15 residues. V lost 4 bases to trimming and J lost 4 bases; unmatched junction nucleotides: 7. The CDR3 nucleotides are TGCGCCAGCAGCATGACAGGGGGCGCGGCCACTGAAGCTTTCTTT. It specifies CASSMTGGAATEAFF.

The CDR3 DNA sequence: TGTGCCAGCAGCTTAGGTAGTATCCTAGCAAGCCACGAGCAGTACTTC. It is translated as CASSLGSILASHEQYF. V is TRBV7-9 and J is TRBJ2-7; D might be TRBD2 (5 bases). CDR1 is SEHNR, CDR2 FQNEAQ, per germline (reference sequence). This CDR3 has 16 residues. With 1 base removed from V and 5 bases from J, the gap between germline ends came to 18 bases.

CDR3 DNA: TGTGCCATCAGTGAGTCACGTTCGGGCGGGAGCCTCCAAGAGACCCAGTACTTC. This translates into CAISESRSGGSLQETQYF. The chain joins TRBV10-3 to TRBJ2-5, with 7 bases identical to TRBD2. There are 18 residues in the CDR3. V lost 0 bases to trimming and J lost 1 base; unmatched junction nucleotides: 11. In germline, CDR1 is ENHRY, CDR2 SYGVKD.

This sequence joins TRBV29-1 and TRBJ1-1; unclear D gene. Germline-derived CDR1 and CDR2 are SQVTM and ANQGSEA. This CDR3 is 14 amino acids long. Trimming cost V 5 bases and J 5 bases, with 18 bases left between them. CDR3 sequence (DNA): TGCAGCGTTCATATTGGCTCAGTGGTGACTGAAGCTTTCTTT. Residues: CSVHIGSVVTEAFF.

This clone showed up just a few times. This chain links TRBV9 with TRBJ2-1; D may be TRBD2 (5 bases). Trimming pared 4 bases from V and 4 bases from J, leaving 15 bases between. The CDR3 length is 15 residues. From germline, CDR1 is SGDLS and CDR2 YYNGEE. The CDR3: CASSPGVPGYNEQFF. CDR3 sequence (DNA): TGTGCCAGCAGCCCAGGCGTCCCGGGGTACAATGAGCAGTTCTTC. Complete variable domain (other parts from reference TRBV9 and TRBJ2-1): DSGVTQTPKHLITATGQRVTLRCSPRSGDLSVYWYQQSLDQGLQFLIQYYNGEERAKGNILERFSAQQFPDLHSELNLSSLELGDSALYFCASSPGVPGYNEQFFGPGTRLTVL.

The genes are TRBV7-2 and TRBJ1-1, with unresolved D. This CDR3 is built from 13 residues. The ends were cut back, 1 base at V and 11 bases at J, with 14 bases in the middle. Germline CDR1 is SGHTA and CDR2 is FQGNSA. The DNA for the CDR3 is TGTGCCAGCAGCTTAGTTGAATTTGGCGGGGCTTTCTTT. Its translation: CASSLVEFGGAFF.

In DNA form, the CDR3 reads TGTGCCAGGCCGGGGGGCAGGGACGGGGAGCTGTTTTTT. Amino acids: CARPGGRDGELFF. The V and J genes are TRBV6-4 and TRBJ2-2, with a possible D match to TRBD2 (7 bases). The CDR3 runs 13 residues. V gave up 9 bases and J gave up 7 bases, with 15 bases separating them. Germline CDR1 reads MRHNA; CDR2 reads SNTAGT.

The chain employs TRBV7-8 and TRBJ1-2; D gene unclear. Trimming took 1 base from V and 4 from J, leaving 13 bases between them. CDR1 SGHVS and CDR2 FQNEAQ come from the germline V gene. The CDR3 contains 15 residues. The chain's CDR3 is CASSLVEAPAYGYTF. The DNA of the CDR3 is TGTGCCAGCAGCTTAGTTGAGGCCCCAGCCTATGGCTACACCTTC.

V gene TRBV29-1 combines with J gene TRBJ2-1; D might be TRBD2 (5 bases). The CDR3 covers 14 residues. The V gene's germline CDR1 is SQVTM and CDR2 ANQGSEA. Trimming stripped 7 bases from V and 4 bases from J, with 17 bases between. As DNA, the CDR3 is TGCAGCGCCGGACGGGCCGGGAATTACAATGAGCAGTTCTTC. Its protein is CSAGRAGNYNEQFF.

This chain connects TRBV4-2 to TRBJ1-2; D is unclear. Germline CDR1 reads LGHNA; CDR2 reads YNFKEQ. V was clipped by 8 bases and J by 1 base, with 17 bases between them. There are 15 residues in the CDR3. The CDR3 DNA is TGTGCCAGCGCCGCCCATTCCGGAGATAACTATGGCTACACCTTC. This encodes CASAAHSGDNYGYTF.

This chain connects TRBV5-1 to TRBJ2-7; 7 nucleotides line up with TRBD2. Germline CDR1 and CDR2: SGHRS and YFSETQ. V lost 9 bases to trimming and J lost 0 bases; unmatched junction nucleotides: 9. There are 14 residues in the CDR3. The CDR3 spells CATSVAGSSYEQYF. The CDR3, as DNA: TGCGCCACCTCGGTAGCGGGCAGCTCCTACGAGCAGTACTTC.

This chain connects TRBV11-2 to TRBJ2-7; D not certain. CDR1 is SGHAT and CDR2 is FQNNGV in the germline V gene. The CDR3 extends over 13 amino acids. V lost 5 bases and J lost 5, with 13 bases in between. The CDR3 DNA is TGTGCCAGCAGCCATCGTGGTCGGGACGAGCAGTACTTC. Protein product: CASSHRGRDEQYF.

The chain is built from TRBV7-3 and TRBJ2-3; the D is unclear. CDR3 length equals 13 residues. The germline gives CDR1 SGHTA, CDR2 FQGTGA. V shed 5 bases and J shed 2 bases, with 8 bases lying between them. CDR3 region: CASSGTSTDTQYF. Written as DNA, the CDR3 is TGTGCCAGCAGCGGCACCTCCACAGATACGCAGTATTTT.

V and J are TRBV4-1 and TRBJ1-1; 8 nucleotides align to TRBD1. This CDR3 is built from 13 residues. The trim removed 1 base at V and 5 bases at J, leaving 0 bases unmatched. Germline-derived CDR1 and CDR2 are MGHRA and YSYEKL. The chain's CDR3 is CASSQGTGTEAFF. The CDR3 DNA sequence: TGCGCCAGCAGCCAAGGGACAGGGACTGAAGCTTTCTTT.

The V gene is TRBV6-6, the J gene TRBJ1-6; D unclear. Deletions cut 7 bases from V and 0 bases from J, with 13 bases between. Germline-derived CDR1 and CDR2 are MNHNY and SVGAGI (reference sequence). The CDR3 sequence is 16 residues long. CDR3 sequence reads: CASIQVGSSYNSPLHF. The CDR3 DNA is TGTGCCAGCATCCAAGTTGGGAGCTCCTATAATTCACCCCTCCACTTT.

The CDR3 DNA follows: TGTGCCAGCTCACCAGGGAGGAGCTCCTATAATTCACCCCTCCACTTT. As protein: CASSPGRSSYNSPLHF. The chain carries TRBV18 and TRBJ1-6; unclear D gene. V dropped 2 bases and J dropped 0 bases, with 8 bases sitting between them. The CDR3 has 16 amino acids. CDR1 is KGHSH, CDR2 LQKENI, per germline. The full variable domain, its missing parts supplied by reference TRBV18 and TRBJ1-6, is NAGVMQNPRHLVRRRGQEARLRCSPMKGHSHVYWYRQLPEEGLKFMVYLQKENIIDESGMPKERFSAEFPKEGPSILRIQQVVRGDSAAYFCASSPGRSSYNSPLHFGNGTRLTVT.

The V and J genes are TRBV5-6 and TRBJ2-7; 7 nucleotides align to TRBD1. With V trimmed by 0 bases and J by 5 bases, 11 bases remained unmatched. Germline lookup yields CDR1 SGHDT and CDR2 YYEEEE. The CDR3 totals 16 residues. The CDR3 here is CASSLAKGTAPNEQYF. The CDR3 DNA follows: TGTGCCAGCAGCTTGGCCAAGGGGACAGCGCCGAACGAGCAGTACTTC. Based on the CDR3 plus reference TRBV5-6 and TRBJ2-7, the full variable domain is DAGVTQSPTHLIKTRGQQVTLRCSPKSGHDTVSWYQQALGQGPQFIFQYYEEEERQRGNFPDRFSGHQFPNYSSELNVNALLLGDSALYLCASSLAKGTAPNEQYFGPGTRLTVT.

This clone appeared a few times. This chain connects TRBV5-4 to TRBJ2-5; D is perhaps TRBD2 (6 bases). V gave up 0 bases and J gave up 2 bases, with 17 bases separating them. The CDR3 runs to 17 residues. Germline CDR1 and CDR2: SGHNT and YYREEE (reference sequence). The CDR3 sequence: CASSLVGGSGLQETQYF. The CDR3 DNA reads TGTGCCAGCAGCTTGGTGGGCGGTAGCGGACTTCAAGAGACCCAGTACTTC.

This clone was seen only a few times. The chain couples TRBV9 to TRBJ2-7; D may be TRBD2 (6 bases). V was shortened by 4 bases and J by 0 bases, with 11 bases between the two germline ends. Germline V lookup: CDR1 SGDLS, CDR2 YYNGEE. The CDR3 covers 14 residues. CDR3 DNA sequence: TGTGCCAGCAGCCCTCGTAGCGGCTCCTACGAGCAGTACTTC. Its translation is CASSPRSGSYEQYF.

This sequence joins TRBV27 and TRBJ1-2, with D tentatively TRBD1 (6 bases). V was cut by 5 bases and J by 9 bases, with 16 bases left in between. Germline CDR1 is MNHEY and CDR2 is SMNVEV (reference sequence). The CDR3 covers 13 residues. The CDR3 DNA sequence: TGTGCCAGCAGTAGGACAGACTCCCGTCGCTACACCTTC. This gives the protein CASSRTDSRRYTF.

The chain uses TRBV7-3 and TRBJ1-6, with a possible D match to TRBD1 (5 bases). Per the germline V gene, CDR1 is SGHTA and CDR2 is FQGTGA. The CDR3 covers 17 residues. V lost 5 bases, J lost 6 bases, and 20 bases lay in between. DNA of the CDR3: TGTGCCAGCAGCCCAACGGACGACAGACGGAGTAATTCACCCCTCCACTTT. Its translation is CASSPTDDRRSNSPLHF.

This chain joins TRBV7-5 and TRBJ1-3; TRBD1 reflects the table's D call only, with no check against the DNA. TRBV7-5 is given as a pseudogene. This CDR3 has 17 amino acids. CDR3 protein: CARSLMSGLNSGNTIYF. In DNA, the CDR3 is TGTGCCAGAAGCTTAATGTCAGGGCTAAACTCTGGAAACACCATATATTTT.

The table lists this clone with a count of one. The J gene is TRBJ2-5, the V gene TRBV5-7; 11 nucleotides align to TRBD2. TRBV5-7 is filed as an ORF, its function uncertain. The CDR3 covers 14 residues. With 4 bases clipped from V and 1 base from J, the junction kept 0 bases outside the gene matches. CDR3 sequence reads: CASSGTSGQETQYF. The CDR3 coding sequence is TGTGCCAGCAGCGGGACTAGCGGCCAAGAGACCCAGTACTTC.

A word on this clone: At one end the junction does not follow the germline gene, possibly because of a read error. The V and J genes are TRBV7-9 and TRBJ1-1; D unclear. Per the germline V gene, CDR1 is SEHNR and CDR2 is FQNEAQ (reference sequence). This CDR3 contains 10 residues. The CDR3 sequence is CSSSETEAFF. DNA of the CDR3: TGTTCCAGCAGCGAGACTGAAGCTTTCTTT.